This T cell receptor beta chain was identified in a study of a mutant IDH1 vaccine in newly diagnosed glioma (dated by TCRdb to the early 2020s). Study-level background: The roughly 33 treated patients were around 62% male and roughly 38% female, with a mean age of approximately 38 years. Peripheral blood samples were drawn at six visits, namely V03 (baseline), V05, V07, V10, V12 and V13. Longitudinal TCRB deep sequencing was done for about two dozen treated patients, wherever samples were available for exploratory analyses. Before enrollment, patients had received standard therapy of radiotherapy alone, temozolomide alone, or radiochemotherapy with temozolomide; most received the combination. Here is what the overall study found, with its caveats: The authors stated that sample limitations prevented analyses of patient blood samples from being reproduced. Across multiple MHC alleles, vaccine-induced immune responses were seen in approximately 93% of patients. Pseudoprogression appeared unrelated to alterations in the top peripheral T cell clonotypes detected by TCRB sequencing. Selection of PBMC samples for TCRB deep sequencing was based on availability.

Via the germline V gene, CDR1 is SGHDN and CDR2 FVKESK. Trimming at the junction amounts to 0 bases on V and 4 bases on J, and the germline ends lie 9 bases apart. Including the terminal cysteine and phenylalanine, the CDR3 comprises 14 residues. Only the CDR3 portion is preserved as DNA: 42 bases, with reading frame beginning at the first base. The intended sense of this specimen's time point label: baseline, week 1 (first vaccination visit). The intended sense of this specimen's treatment or condition label: pre-vaccination baseline after standard-of-care therapy. All donors had newly diagnosed IDH1-mutant astrocytomas of WHO grade 3 or 4 that showed loss of nuclear ATRX. The samples were drawn from NOA16, a multicentre, single-arm, open-label phase I trial in Germany that tested a mutant IDH1 peptide vaccine in humans for the first time. Visit V03 blood draws served as the baseline sample for immunogenicity testing. The DNeasy Blood and Tissue Kit was used to extract genomic DNA from EDTA blood for TCRB sequencing.

The method behind the library was the immunoSEQ multiplex PCR assay. Rearranged TCR beta chain sequences were amplified using the hsTCRB Kit according to the manufacturer's protocol. TCRB libraries were sequenced on an Illumina MiSeq. The paper's data handling went like this. Demultiplexing, trimming and gene mapping were performed with the kit vendor's proprietary platform. TCRdb took over this immuneACCESS table, retaining in-frame rearrangements with V and J assigned. Such tables are incomplete; in checked studies, under half of the missing clones stem from an unresolved V gene, and the remainder is unexplained. V and J calls and clone size are those listed in that table; D and trimming were worked out from the DNA. In all, the sample holds about 51,000 clones, and roughly 80% of those were seen once. The ten largest clones capture 1.5% to 2% of the sample. On this clone itself: What this receptor recognizes is not known. No much larger clone exists at a distance of one base, and base qualities are not known.

The clonotype comes from a woman aged 40 to 50 with glioma. Sequences were derived from PBMCs, sampled from a glioma patient treated with radiotherapy, temozolomide or both. Recombination joined TRBV14 with TRBJ1-2; a confident D gene designation cannot be given. The CDR3 sequence is CASSQERSFYGYTF. The nucleotide sequence is given as TGTGCCAGCAGCCAAGAACGCAGCTTCTATGGCTACACCTTC.